The clone carrying this TCR beta chain turned up a few times. Its antigen is unidentified. These data are taken from a study of cytomegalovirus exposure and HLA in healthy donors. Regarding the study as a whole: In vitro experiments confirmed that a few CMV-associated chains were specific for CMV antigens. For TCR beta chains, V- and J-gene trimming was later linked to a missense DCLRE1C variant. Reportedly, HLA-A and HLA-B alleles of most subjects were accurately predicted from TCR beta. The authors later found most CMV-associated TCR beta chains appeared HLA-restricted.

PCR amplification relied on 60 Vbeta primers (plus 13 Jbeta primers). The method was immunoSEQ multiplex PCR; TCRdb's version includes in-frame clones alone and lacks a portion of them. This repertoire shows 150,000 to 200,000 clones, more than 70% found once; its top ten account for 1.4%. With 6 bases removed from V and 0 bases from J, the gap between germline ends came to 9 bases. Germline V gene lookup returns CDR1 MNHEY and CDR2 SVGAGI. The CDR3 spans 14 residues. This rearrangement joins TRBV6-5 to TRBJ1-3; D not certain. This receptor was identified in a girl between 10 and 17 years old in good health and CMV-seropositive. Sequencing used PBMCs. The CDR3 loop reads CASRSDVSGNTIYF. CDR3 nucleotides: TGTGCCAGCAGATCAGATGTCTCTGGAAACACCATATATTTT.